A single sample is the source of the 5 T cell receptor beta chains below, sequenced in a study of blood T cell repertoires in COVID-19. The table came from immunoSEQ multiplex PCR; TCRdb's copy has only in-frame clones and leaves some out. The sample has roughly 190,000 clones; 84% are singletons. Input material: peripheral blood. These receptors were taken from a man aged 30 to 45 with active or convalescent COVID-19.

This sequence joins TRBV7-2 and TRBJ2-3; 8 nucleotides align to TRBD2. CDR1 and CDR2 (germline): SGHTA, FQGNSA. This CDR3 is built from 15 residues. The junction had 2 bases not matched to a gene; V was cut back by 2 bases and J by 1 base. This CDR3 is CASSLREGRTDTQYF. The CDR3 DNA sequence: TGTGCCAGCAGCTTACGGGAGGGCCGCACAGATACGCAGTATTTT.

This rearrangement joins TRBV6-5 to TRBJ1-4; no firm D call. Germline V CDR1 and CDR2: MNHEY, SVGAGI. This CDR3 comprises 15 residues. V was cut by 5 bases and J by 3 bases, with 13 bases left in between. The CDR3 spells CASSPTIGANEKLFF. The DNA for the CDR3 is TGTGCCAGCAGTCCGACGATCGGGGCTAATGAAAAACTGTTTTTT.

The chain carries TRBV3-1 (or the pseudogene TRBV3-2) and TRBJ2-7; D gene ambiguous. The germline gives CDR1 LGHDT, CDR2 YNNKEL (reference sequence). This CDR3 is 14 amino acids long. V gave up 0 bases and J gave up 1 base, with 7 bases separating them. CDR3 DNA sequence: TGTGCCAGCAGCCAAGAAGCCGCATCCTACGAGCAGTACTTC. Translated: CASSQEAASYEQYF.

The V call is TRBV20-1, the J call TRBJ1-6, with D possibly TRBD1 on 5 matching bases. Germline CDR1 and CDR2: DFQATT and SNEGSKA (reference sequence). Trimming shortened V by 3 bases and J by 10 bases, and 13 bases separated the two germline ends. CDR3 length: 13 amino acids. This CDR3 reads CSASPGGQSPLHF. In nucleotides, the CDR3 is TGCAGTGCTAGTCCCGGGGGTCAGTCACCCCTCCACTTT.

The chain combines TRBV6-5 with TRBJ1-1; maybe TRBD1 (6 bases). The germline gives CDR1 MNHEY, CDR2 SVGAGI. CDR3 length: 13 residues. Trimming removed 6 bases from V and 3 bases from J, with 11 bases in between. The CDR3 loop is CASRLQGYTEAFF. For the CDR3, the DNA is TGTGCCAGCAGATTACAGGGCTACACTGAAGCTTTCTTT.